The clone carrying this T cell receptor (beta chain) was picked up one time. Cohort 3 donors were reported recovered after two negative PCRs, clearance, or symptom resolution. Original data processing: The assay estimated nucleated cells by amplifying reference gene primers. Generated by immunoSEQ multiplex PCR, the TCRdb table keeps only in-frame clones and is missing some. Clone size and the V and J calls come from that table; the DNA yielded D and trimming. The sample lists around 450,000 clones, about 92% occurring once. The sample is drawn from a study of blood T cell repertoires in COVID-19. Study details: Italy, Spain and the United States were the sources of the convalescent and acute COVID-19 samples. T cells, B-cell-depleted T cells, or PBMCs provided the cDNA or gDNA that served as material.

CDR1 and CDR2 (germline): SGHTS, YDEGEE. The CDR3 spans 16 residues. The V gene end was trimmed by 4 bases and the J gene end by 6 bases; junction bases not matched to a gene: 12. The chain combines TRBV5-8 with TRBJ2-5; 10 nucleotides line up with TRBD2. The sequence came from a man younger than 30 who had recovered from COVID-19. The sample comprised PBMCs or T cells enriched from blood (not recorded which). The CDR3 DNA is TGTGCCAGCAGCCAGCGGGGGGGCCTTAGTTGGAAGACCCAGTACTTC. Its protein product is CASSQRGGLSWKTQYF.